This entry is about one TCR beta chain. Its antigen has not been determined. No per-base quality is available; no much larger clone lies one base away. This sample is part of a study of blood T cell repertoires in COVID-19 (dated by TCRdb to about 2020). About the investigation overall: Samples from collaborators originated in the United States, Italy and Spain and spanned both the acute and convalescent phases of COVID-19. The prospective study material was composed of cDNA or gDNA derived from T cells, B-cell-depleted T cells, or PBMCs. Subjects who had been exposed to COVID-19, were actively infected with it, or had recovered from it provided the deeply sampled blood TCRbeta repertoires that made up the dataset. The repertoires were released in a freely available public database meant as a resource for research on the immune response to SARS-CoV-2. The samples were drawn from two sources: the first 160 participants of the ongoing ImmuneRACE study, and 1,200 or so subjects contributed by 6 global collaborators. A de-identified subject ID, COVID-19 status, age in years and sex were almost always included in the sample metadata. Where available, HLA class I and class II types were taken from metadata supplied by the sample provider and were not determined by assay-based typing. General conclusions and limits of the study: Clinical and demographic metadata were provided uncurated, with the amount varying by source and participant.

TCRbeta CDR3 regions were amplified from genomic DNA by means of the immunoSEQ Assay, a bias-controlled multiplex PCR. As for the original processing: The number of nucleated cells in each sample was estimated by amplification of reference gene primers within the assay. Sequence reads were collapsed and filtered to measure the absolute abundance of every unique TCRbeta CDR3 rearrangement. For each sample, productive Simpson clonality was calculated as the square root of Simpson's diversity index over productive rearrangements. TCRdb mirrors the immuneACCESS table, restricted to in-frame sequences. Some clones are absent from its copies; in checked studies, under half trace to an unresolved V gene, and the reason for the others is unknown. V and J calls and clone size are given by that table; D and trimming were obtained from the DNA. This sample gives about 90,000 clones in total; about 80% of them show up just once. Clones ranked in the top ten supply about 9.4% of the sample.

Whole blood was collected in K2EDTA tubes by collaborating institutions according to the institutions' own protocols. For TCRbeta analysis, collaborators shipped samples in one of three forms: frozen whole blood, isolated PBMCs, or DNA extracted from either of those sample types. The CDR3 holds 15 amino acids from the cysteine to the phenylalanine. Only the CDR3 region is kept as DNA, spanning 45 bases read in frame from base 1. V loses 0 bases of germline sequence and J loses 7 bases, and the interval between the two ends is 13 bases. From the germline V gene (reference sequence), CDR1 is SEHNR and CDR2 is FQNEAQ.

The receptor comes from a woman between 70 and 85 years old with acute or convalescent COVID-19. The rearrangement combines TRBV7-9 with TRBJ2-1; the D region possibly corresponds to TRBD2 (6 bases align). Specimen: peripheral blood. Here the CDR3 is given as CASSLAGGPGNEQFF. The DNA is TGTGCCAGCAGCTTAGCGGGAGGACCAGGGAATGAGCAGTTCTTC.